This entry lists 13 T cell receptor beta chains sequenced from one sample in a study of T-cell reconstitution after alpha-beta-depleted transplantation in children. Unique molecular identifiers were built into the TCRbeta library. TCRdb fed the PCR reads into MiXCR, producing one record per CDR3 protein. This table holds 610,000 or so distinct CDR3 sequences, 25% to 30% found once. This specimen was PBMCs, taken before TCRalphabeta/CD19-depleted stem cell transplant. The receptors come from a boy in the first two years of life with Wiskott-Aldrich syndrome, due to receive a stem cell transplant.

The genes are TRBV5-1 and TRBJ2-3; either TRBD1 or TRBD2 may fit D (5 bases each). V gave up 2 bases and J gave up 1 base, with 14 bases separating them. Germline V gene data show CDR1 as SGHRS and CDR2 as YFSETQ. This CDR3 is 16 amino acids long. In DNA, the CDR3 is TGCGCCAGCAGCTTCCTGCTGGGGGTTGGCACAGATACGCAGTATTTT. This gives the protein CASSFLLGVGTDTQYF.

This sequence joins TRBV5-1 and TRBJ2-7; D is possibly TRBD1 or TRBD2 (5 bases each). The CDR3 contains 16 residues. Germline V gene sequence: CDR1 SGHRS, CDR2 YFSETQ. V shed 2 bases and J shed 3 bases, with 18 bases lying between them. CDR3 loop: CASSFSDPGRDYEQYF. For the CDR3, the DNA is TGCGCCAGCAGCTTCTCTGATCCGGGACGAGACTACGAGCAGTACTTC. Based on the CDR3 plus reference TRBV5-1 and TRBJ2-7, the full variable domain is KAGVTQTPRYLIKTRGQQVTLSCSPISGHRSVSWYQQTPGQGLQFLFEYFSETQRNKGNFPGRFSGRQFSNSRSEMNVSTLELGDSALYLCASSFSDPGRDYEQYFGPGTRLTVT.

V usage is TRBV29-1 and J usage is TRBJ2-5; D might be TRBD1 (5 bases). Trimming took 4 bases from V and 4 from J, leaving 10 bases between them. In germline, CDR1 is SQVTM, CDR2 ANQGSEA. This CDR3 is 12 amino acids long. The CDR3 DNA reads as TGCAGCGTTGTACCAGGGTTAGAGACCCAGTACTTC. It encodes CSVVPGLETQYF.

This clonotype was seen more than once but under ten times. The chain joins TRBV6-2 or TRBV6-3 to TRBJ2-7; the D gene is possibly TRBD1 (6 bases). V shed 7 bases and J shed 2 bases, with 12 bases lying between them. CDR1 MNHEY and CDR2 SVGEGT come from the germline V gene. The CDR3 has 13 amino acids. The CDR3 DNA follows: TGTGCCAGCATTGGCAGGGGTCCCTACGAGCAGTACTTC. Amino acid sequence: CASIGRGPYEQYF.

V and J are TRBV7-2 and TRBJ2-3, with TRBD2 matching 15 bases. Germline CDR1 and CDR2: SGHTA and FQGNSA. CDR3 length equals 17 residues. With V trimmed by 0 bases and J by 7 bases, 5 bases remained unmatched. The CDR3 DNA reads as TGTGCCAGCAGCTTAGCCGGGACTAGCGGGAGGACAAATACGCAGTATTTT. This sequence encodes CASSLAGTSGRTNTQYF.

The table lists this clonotype with a few counts. The rearrangement uses TRBV7-4 and TRBJ2-6; TRBD2 aligns across 7 bases. The CDR3 loop spans 17 amino acids. The V gene's germline CDR1 is SGHVT and CDR2 SQSDAQ. V dropped 5 bases and J dropped 0; count of bases not matched to a gene: 7. The CDR3, as DNA: TGTGCCAGCAGCACCACTAGCGCCAACTCTGGGGCCAACGTCCTGACTTTC. It encodes CASSTTSANSGANVLTF.

This clonotype was found a few times. V usage is TRBV12-3 or TRBV12-4 and J usage is TRBJ1-1, with TRBD1 as a possible D gene (5 bases). The CDR3 contains 14 residues. V shed 5 bases and J shed 7 bases, with 17 bases lying between them. The CDR3 bases are TGTGCCAGCAGTGTACAGGTCTTCCATAGTGAAGCTTTCTTT. Translating it yields CASSVQVFHSEAFF.

This clonotype was picked up a small number of times. The genes are TRBV5-1 and TRBJ1-4; D not resolved. The V end lost 5 bases, the J end lost 7 bases, and 15 bases lay between the germline ends. Germline lookup yields CDR1 SGHRS and CDR2 YFSETQ. The CDR3 totals 14 residues. CDR3 region: CASRFGSLSEKLFF. CDR3 DNA: TGCGCCAGCAGGTTTGGGAGTTTATCTGAAAAACTGTTTTTT. Together with reference TRBV5-1 and TRBJ1-4, the CDR3 gives the full variable domain: KAGVTQTPRYLIKTRGQQVTLSCSPISGHRSVSWYQQTPGQGLQFLFEYFSETQRNKGNFPGRFSGRQFSNSRSEMNVSTLELGDSALYLCASRFGSLSEKLFFGSGTQLSVL.

V usage is TRBV7-9 and J usage is TRBJ2-1; D is possibly TRBD1 (6 bases). This CDR3 contains 17 residues. Trimming left V 5 bases short and J 1 base short, with 18 bases between. The germline V gene encodes CDR1 SEHNR and CDR2 FQNEAQ (reference sequence). Here the CDR3 DNA reads TGTGCCAGCAGCCAATTCGGACAGCATAGGTCCTACAATGAGCAGTTCTTC. Translation gives CASSQFGQHRSYNEQFF.

The rearrangement links TRBV4-1 to TRBJ1-2; D gene uncertain. The ends were cut back, 0 bases at V and 4 bases at J, with 12 bases in the middle. The CDR3 covers 15 residues. The germline V gene encodes CDR1 MGHRA and CDR2 YSYEKL. Written as DNA, the CDR3 is TGCGCCAGCAGCCAAGATTACGAGAATTTCTATGGCTACACCTTC. Translated: CASSQDYENFYGYTF.

The chain combines TRBV3-1 with TRBJ2-1; D possibly corresponds to TRBD1 (6 bases). There are 16 residues in the CDR3. V dropped 2 bases and J dropped 4 bases, with 15 bases sitting between them. The germline CDR1 and CDR2 sequences are LGHDT and YNNKEL (reference sequence). The CDR3 nucleotides are TGTGCCAGCAGCCAAAAAGGGGGACATTTATACAATGAGCAGTTCTTC. Translation gives CASSQKGGHLYNEQFF.

The count of this clonotype is one. The rearrangement links TRBV10-3 to TRBJ2-7, with no clear D. Trimming removed 4 bases at V and 3 bases at J, with 7 bases between. The CDR3 spans 12 residues. Germline loops: CDR1 ENHRY, CDR2 SYGVKD. The CDR3 protein is CAISGLGYEQYF. The CDR3, as DNA: TGTGCCATCAGTGGTCTCGGCTACGAGCAGTACTTC.

In its sample, this clonotype was seen a few times. The gene calls are TRBV20-1 and TRBJ1-3; D is unclear. The V and J ends lost 1 base and 0 bases respectively, with 10 bases between them. The CDR3 loop spans 15 amino acids. CDR1 is DFQATT and CDR2 is SNEGSKA in the germline V gene (reference sequence). CDR3 sequence (DNA): TGCAGTGCTAGAGTTTCGCCGAGCTCTGGAAACACCATATATTTT. This gives the protein CSARVSPSSGNTIYF.